This T cell receptor (beta chain) was identified in a study of T cell responses to AZD1222 COVID-19 vaccine. The CDR3 spans 18 residues. V lost 4 bases to trimming and J lost 1 base, with 19 bases between them. The germline CDR1 and CDR2 sequences are LNHDA and SQIVND (reference sequence). Here immunoSEQ multiplex PCR was the method, and the copy in TCRdb shows in-frame clones only, minus some. The sample lists 150,000 to 200,000 clones; 90% were seen once. Whole-study results and caveats: Only 5 or 6 individuals given AZD1222 were seropositive at baseline.

Turning to this clone: Its specificity is unknown.

This chain links TRBV19 with TRBJ1-4, with D maybe TRBD1 (6 bases). This material consisted of peripheral blood, taken on day 0 of AZD1222 vaccination. The clonotype was recovered from an adult in good health. CDR3 amino acids: CASSTPGGGFGTNEKLFF. The CDR3 DNA reads as TGTGCCAGTAGTACACCCGGAGGGGGGTTTGGAACTAATGAAAAACTGTTTTTT. Together with reference TRBV19 and TRBJ1-4, the CDR3 gives the full variable domain: DGGITQSPKYLFRKEGQNVTLSCEQNLNHDAMYWYRQDPGQGLRLIYYSQIVNDFQKGDIAEGYSVSREKKESFPLTVTSAQKNPTAFYLCASSTPGGGFGTNEKLFFGSGTQLSVL.